The clone carrying this T cell receptor beta chain was recorded many times. Antigen specificity is unknown. Among ophthalmopathy patients, the Clinical Activity Score reached at least 3, the NOSPECS grade reached at least 4, and duration remained under 3 months. The entry originates in a study of T cells in Graves' hyperthyroidism and ophthalmopathy. The CDR3 covers 12 residues. CDR1 and CDR2 from the germline V gene are MNHNS and SASEGT. V was pared by 0 bases and J by 7 bases, with 4 bases between. TCR beta CDR3 regions were amplified from RNA transcripts. When the TCR CDR3 underwent first-round RT-PCR, the HTBI primer set was used. TCRdb recomputed calls from the multiplex PCR reads with MiXCR, one row per CDR3 protein. The sample includes around 600,000 distinct CDR3 sequences, 13% to 15% of them seen just once. Findings and caveats of the study: The model predicted ophthalmopathy a median about 6.6 months before onset. Blood also held most thyroid clonotypes expanded beyond 0.001.

The clonotype originates from a young woman with Graves' ophthalmopathy. This sequence joins TRBV6-1 and TRBJ2-1, with D unresolved. Sequenced sample: blood. CDR3 nucleotides: TGTGCCAGCAGTGAAGCTAGGAATGAGCAGTTCTTC. This encodes CASSEARNEQFF.